Listed below are T cell receptor beta chains from one sample, sequenced in a study of post-analysis software for immune sequencing data. From the PCR reads, TCRdb called clonotypes with MiXCR, one entry per CDR3 protein. Of 700,000 to 900,000 distinct CDR3 sequences in the sample, around 42% were seen once. The sequenced material came from blood. Every receptor here comes from a girl under 18 with multiple sclerosis. The CDR3 runs from the conserved cysteine through the conserved F or W. Each record gives: V gene, clone size, D gene, J gene, CDR3 protein, CDR3 DNA. D genes are given only for firm matches. The size field is filled for only some rows; it gives once, few, many or a size class.

v_call: TRBV20-1
clone_size: .
d_call: TRBD2
j_call: TRBJ2-5
cdr3_aa: CSAALMVTSGSLQGTQYF
cdr3_nt: TGCAGTGCTGCGCTCATGGTAACGAGCGGGAGCCTCCAAGGGACCCAGTACTTC

v_call: TRBV7-2
clone_size: few
d_call: TRBD2
j_call: TRBJ2-3
cdr3_aa: CASSRGVAVSTDTQYF
cdr3_nt: TGTGCCAGCAGCCGGGGGGTGGCAGTAAGCACAGATACGCAGTATTTT

v_call: TRBV6-1
clone_size: .
d_call: TRBD2
j_call: TRBJ2-5
cdr3_aa: CASRPRPGLAVQETQYF
cdr3_nt: TGTGCCAGCAGGCCGAGACCGGGACTAGCCGTACAAGAGACCCAGTACTTC

v_call: TRBV7-6
clone_size: .
d_call: .
j_call: TRBJ2-7
cdr3_aa: CASSPSTSYEQYF
cdr3_nt: TGTGCCAGCAGCCCCTCGACTAGCTACGAGCAGTACTTC

v_call: TRBV20-1
clone_size: .
d_call: TRBD2
j_call: TRBJ2-1
cdr3_aa: CSARAGLAGVPSYNEQFF
cdr3_nt: TGCAGTGCTAGAGCGGGACTAGCGGGAGTCCCCTCCTACAATGAGCAGTTCTTC

v_call: TRBV20-1
clone_size: .
d_call: TRBD2
j_call: TRBJ2-1
cdr3_aa: CSTRGLAGGRGEQFF
cdr3_nt: TGCAGTACTAGGGGACTAGCGGGAGGGCGTGGTGAGCAGTTCTTC

v_call: TRBV9
clone_size: few
d_call: .
j_call: TRBJ2-7
cdr3_aa: CASSSSGGDSYEQYF
cdr3_nt: TGTGCCAGCAGCTCCTCGGGGGGCGATTCCTACGAGCAGTACTTC

v_call: TRBV2
clone_size: .
d_call: .
j_call: TRBJ2-5
cdr3_aa: CASSGMGTGNETQYF
cdr3_nt: TGTGCCAGCAGTGGTATGGGGACGGGAAATGAGACCCAGTACTTC

v_call: TRBV20-1
clone_size: .
d_call: TRBD1
j_call: TRBJ2-3
cdr3_aa: CSAPERGPTDTQYF
cdr3_nt: TGCAGTGCTCCAGAGAGGGGGCCCACAGATACGCAGTATTTT

v_call: TRBV7-8
clone_size: .
d_call: .
j_call: TRBJ2-3
cdr3_aa: CASSLTSRRDTQYF
cdr3_nt: TGTGCCAGCAGCTTAACTAGTAGGAGGGATACGCAGTATTTT

v_call: TRBV11-2
clone_size: few
d_call: TRBD1
j_call: TRBJ2-3
cdr3_aa: CASATGASTDTQYF
cdr3_nt: TGTGCCAGCGCGACAGGGGCTAGCACAGATACGCAGTATTTT

v_call: TRBV27
clone_size: .
d_call: TRBD1
j_call: TRBJ1-2
cdr3_aa: CASSSGETGVWGYTF
cdr3_nt: TGTGCCAGCAGCAGCGGGGAAACAGGGGTTTGGGGCTACACCTTC

v_call: TRBV28
clone_size: few
d_call: TRBD2
j_call: TRBJ2-5
cdr3_aa: CASSLGLAGAWETQYF
cdr3_nt: TGTGCCAGCAGTCTCGGACTAGCGGGAGCGTGGGAGACCCAGTACTTC

v_call: TRBV7-9
clone_size: .
d_call: TRBD2
j_call: TRBJ2-7
cdr3_aa: CASSLARGEGEQYF
cdr3_nt: TGTGCCAGCAGCTTAGCGCGGGGGGAGGGCGAGCAGTACTTC

v_call: TRBV27
clone_size: few
d_call: .
j_call: TRBJ2-4
cdr3_aa: CASSLSPDGSKNIQYF
cdr3_nt: TGTGCCAGCAGTTTATCCCCGGACGGGTCCAAAAACATTCAGTACTTC

v_call: TRBV7-3
clone_size: .
d_call: TRBD1
j_call: TRBJ2-1
cdr3_aa: CASSPRQGAFNEQFF
cdr3_nt: TGTGCCAGCAGCCCACGACAGGGGGCTTTCAATGAGCAGTTCTTC

v_call: TRBV5-4
clone_size: .
d_call: .
j_call: TRBJ2-1
cdr3_aa: CASSRGESYNEQFF
cdr3_nt: TGCGCCAGCAGTAGGGGGGAGAGTTACAATGAGCAGTTCTTC

v_call: TRBV29-1
clone_size: .
d_call: .
j_call: TRBJ2-3
cdr3_aa: CSANIRVDLDTQYF
cdr3_nt: TGCAGCGCTAACATCCGGGTAGATCTGGATACGCAGTATTTT

v_call: TRBV7-2
clone_size: many
d_call: TRBD1
j_call: TRBJ1-6
cdr3_aa: CASSLGRGRGNSPLHF
cdr3_nt: TGTGCCAGCAGCTTAGGCAGGGGGCGAGGCAATTCACCCCTCCACTTT

v_call: TRBV18
clone_size: .
d_call: TRBD1
j_call: TRBJ2-7
cdr3_aa: CASPLQGTAYEQYF
cdr3_nt: TGTGCCAGCCCACTCCAAGGGACAGCCTACGAGCAGTACTTC

v_call: TRBV4-2
clone_size: .
d_call: .
j_call: TRBJ1-4
cdr3_aa: CASSQERGGKLFF
cdr3_nt: TGTGCCAGCAGCCAAGAAAGGGGTGGAAAACTGTTTTTT

v_call: TRBV20-1
clone_size: .
d_call: .
j_call: TRBJ2-4
cdr3_aa: CSAISQGAAKNIQYF
cdr3_nt: TGCAGTGCTATTTCGCAGGGCGCAGCCAAAAACATTCAGTACTTC

v_call: TRBV15
clone_size: .
d_call: TRBD2
j_call: TRBJ2-7
cdr3_aa: CATSTSGNYEQYF
cdr3_nt: TGTGCCACCAGCACTAGCGGGAACTACGAGCAGTACTTC

v_call: TRBV7-9
clone_size: .
d_call: TRBD1
j_call: TRBJ1-2
cdr3_aa: CASSLGTGSYGYTF
cdr3_nt: TGTGCCAGCAGCCTCGGGACAGGGTCCTATGGCTACACCTTC

v_call: TRBV7-2
clone_size: .
d_call: .
j_call: TRBJ2-7
cdr3_aa: CASSSILGGFAYEQYF
cdr3_nt: TGTGCCAGCAGCTCGATACTGGGCGGGTTCGCCTACGAGCAGTACTTC

v_call: TRBV6-5
clone_size: .
d_call: .
j_call: TRBJ2-7
cdr3_aa: CASSPWAGPEQYF
cdr3_nt: TGTGCCAGCAGTCCCTGGGCTGGACCCGAGCAGTACTTC

v_call: TRBV7-7
clone_size: few
d_call: .
j_call: TRBJ2-1
cdr3_aa: CASSTGLNNEQFF
cdr3_nt: TGTGCTAGCAGCACCGGCCTAAACAATGAGCAGTTCTTC

v_call: TRBV7-2
clone_size: once
d_call: TRBD1
j_call: TRBJ1-1
cdr3_aa: CASSGRDRVQRTEAFF
cdr3_nt: TGTGCCAGCAGCGGCCGGGACAGGGTACAGAGGACTGAAGCTTTCTTT

v_call: TRBV24-1
clone_size: few
d_call: .
j_call: TRBJ2-1
cdr3_aa: CATSDLWGDEQFF
cdr3_nt: TGTGCCACCAGTGATTTGTGGGGGGATGAGCAGTTCTTC

v_call: TRBV4-3
clone_size: few
d_call: TRBD2
j_call: TRBJ2-7
cdr3_aa: CASSQARLAGVEQYF
cdr3_nt: TGCGCCAGCAGCCAAGCTCGACTAGCGGGAGTCGAGCAGTACTTC

v_call: TRBV11-1
clone_size: once
d_call: .
j_call: TRBJ2-3
cdr3_aa: CASSRLGTSSDTQYF
cdr3_nt: TGTGCCAGCAGCCGACTCGGGACATCATCGGATACGCAGTATTTT

v_call: TRBV27
clone_size: .
d_call: .
j_call: TRBJ2-1
cdr3_aa: CASSLSSGASHYEQFF
cdr3_nt: TGTGCCAGCAGTTTATCGTCGGGCGCCTCTCATTATGAGCAGTTCTTC

v_call: TRBV6-2/TRBV6-3
clone_size: .
d_call: .
j_call: TRBJ2-1
cdr3_aa: CASSYNYNEQFF
cdr3_nt: TGTGCCAGCAGTTACAACTACAATGAGCAGTTCTTC

v_call: TRBV20-1
clone_size: few
d_call: TRBD2
j_call: TRBJ2-5
cdr3_aa: CSASGREETQYF
cdr3_nt: TGCAGTGCTAGCGGGAGGGAAGAGACCCAGTACTTC

v_call: TRBV5-1
clone_size: .
d_call: .
j_call: TRBJ1-1
cdr3_aa: CASSSLTGGYRNTEAFF
cdr3_nt: TGCGCCAGCAGCTCCTTGACAGGCGGATATCGGAACACTGAAGCTTTCTTT

v_call: TRBV20-1
clone_size: few
d_call: TRBD1
j_call: TRBJ2-7
cdr3_aa: CSAPQGLGYEQYF
cdr3_nt: TGCAGTGCCCCACAGGGGTTAGGCTACGAGCAGTACTTC

v_call: TRBV12-3/TRBV12-4
clone_size: .
d_call: TRBD1
j_call: TRBJ1-5
cdr3_aa: CASNAGTGGRNQPQHF
cdr3_nt: TGTGCCAGCAACGCCGGGACAGGGGGGCGCAATCAGCCCCAGCATTTT

v_call: TRBV20-1
clone_size: few
d_call: .
j_call: TRBJ2-1
cdr3_aa: CSASGWPFHNEQFF
cdr3_nt: TGCAGTGCTAGTGGTTGGCCTTTCCACAATGAGCAGTTCTTC

v_call: TRBV4-2
clone_size: .
d_call: .
j_call: TRBJ1-4
cdr3_aa: CASSQDLVGKLFF
cdr3_nt: TGTGCCAGCAGCCAAGATTTGGTGGGAAAACTGTTTTTT

v_call: TRBV20-1
clone_size: few
d_call: TRBD2
j_call: TRBJ2-1
cdr3_aa: CSADPGLAGGYNEQFF
cdr3_nt: TGCAGTGCTGACCCGGGACTAGCGGGAGGATACAATGAGCAGTTCTTC

v_call: TRBV6-6
clone_size: .
d_call: .
j_call: TRBJ2-1
cdr3_aa: CASSYSFQLVNEQFF
cdr3_nt: TGTGCCAGCAGTTATTCATTCCAGCTTGTCAATGAGCAGTTCTTC

v_call: TRBV7-9
clone_size: .
d_call: .
j_call: TRBJ2-1
cdr3_aa: CASSSDWSSYNEQFF
cdr3_nt: TGTGCCAGCAGCTCGGACTGGAGCTCCTACAATGAGCAGTTCTTC

v_call: TRBV3-1
clone_size: few
d_call: .
j_call: TRBJ2-3
cdr3_aa: CASSRQYRDTQYF
cdr3_nt: TGTGCCAGCAGCCGCCAATATAGGGATACGCAGTATTTT

v_call: TRBV7-9
clone_size: .
d_call: .
j_call: TRBJ2-5
cdr3_aa: CASRHTRGRESLYQETQYF
cdr3_nt: TGTGCCAGCAGACACACCCGGGGCAGGGAAAGCCTGTACCAAGAGACCCAGTACTTC

v_call: TRBV12-3/TRBV12-4
clone_size: .
d_call: TRBD1
j_call: TRBJ2-1
cdr3_aa: CASSSWTGGRYNEQFF
cdr3_nt: TGTGCCAGCAGTTCGTGGACAGGGGGCCGGTACAATGAGCAGTTCTTC

v_call: TRBV4-2
clone_size: few
d_call: .
j_call: TRBJ2-5
cdr3_aa: CASSQGAGRLQETQYF
cdr3_nt: TGTGCCAGCAGCCAAGGGGCGGGGCGGCTACAAGAGACCCAGTACTTC

v_call: TRBV20-1
clone_size: .
d_call: .
j_call: TRBJ2-7
cdr3_aa: CSARDPGHYGVYEQYF
cdr3_nt: TGCAGTGCTAGAGATCCAGGCCACTACGGTGTTTACGAGCAGTACTTC

v_call: TRBV6-1
clone_size: .
d_call: TRBD2
j_call: TRBJ2-3
cdr3_aa: CASMRLAGATDTQYF
cdr3_nt: TGTGCCAGCATGCGGCTAGCGGGGGCCACAGATACGCAGTATTTT

v_call: TRBV7-2
clone_size: many
d_call: .
j_call: TRBJ2-5
cdr3_aa: CASSLLGGETQYF
cdr3_nt: TGTGCCAGCAGTTTACTAGGGGGAGAGACCCAGTACTTC

v_call: TRBV20-1
clone_size: .
d_call: .
j_call: TRBJ1-2
cdr3_aa: CSAPPRYGYTF
cdr3_nt: TGCAGTGCCCCCCCCCGCTATGGCTACACCTTC

v_call: TRBV20-1
clone_size: .
d_call: TRBD1
j_call: TRBJ2-3
cdr3_aa: CSARADRADTQYF
cdr3_nt: TGCAGTGCTAGGGCAGACAGGGCGGATACGCAGTATTTT

v_call: TRBV12-3/TRBV12-4
clone_size: .
d_call: .
j_call: TRBJ1-1
cdr3_aa: CASSPPRGFTEAFF
cdr3_nt: TGTGCCAGCAGCCCCCCGAGGGGGTTCACTGAAGCTTTCTTT

v_call: TRBV5-6
clone_size: .
d_call: .
j_call: TRBJ1-2
cdr3_aa: CASSLNAGDRNYGYTF
cdr3_nt: TGTGCCAGCAGCTTGAACGCGGGGGATCGGAACTATGGCTACACCTTC

v_call: TRBV25-1
clone_size: .
d_call: .
j_call: TRBJ2-7
cdr3_aa: CASSGTESSYNEQYF
cdr3_nt: TGTGCCAGCAGTGGGACGGAAAGCTCCTACAATGAGCAGTACTTC

v_call: TRBV6-5
clone_size: .
d_call: .
j_call: TRBJ2-7
cdr3_aa: CASSRGGRGGYEQYF
cdr3_nt: TGTGCCAGCAGTAGAGGCGGCAGGGGGGGCTACGAGCAGTACTTC

v_call: TRBV28
clone_size: few
d_call: .
j_call: TRBJ1-2
cdr3_aa: CASSAPRYGYTF
cdr3_nt: TGTGCCAGCAGTGCACCCCGCTATGGCTACACCTTC

v_call: TRBV27
clone_size: .
d_call: TRBD1
j_call: TRBJ2-1
cdr3_aa: CASSLWAGTVGYNEQFF
cdr3_nt: TGTGCCAGCAGTTTATGGGCCGGGACAGTGGGATACAATGAGCAGTTCTTC

v_call: TRBV27
clone_size: .
d_call: .
j_call: TRBJ2-1
cdr3_aa: CASSLGAGPYNEQFF
cdr3_nt: TGTGCCAGCAGTTTAGGGGCCGGTCCCTACAATGAGCAGTTCTTC

v_call: TRBV11-2
clone_size: .
d_call: .
j_call: TRBJ1-1
cdr3_aa: CASSLGGRGATEAFF
cdr3_nt: TGTGCCAGCAGCTTAGGCGGCAGAGGGGCCACTGAAGCTTTCTTT